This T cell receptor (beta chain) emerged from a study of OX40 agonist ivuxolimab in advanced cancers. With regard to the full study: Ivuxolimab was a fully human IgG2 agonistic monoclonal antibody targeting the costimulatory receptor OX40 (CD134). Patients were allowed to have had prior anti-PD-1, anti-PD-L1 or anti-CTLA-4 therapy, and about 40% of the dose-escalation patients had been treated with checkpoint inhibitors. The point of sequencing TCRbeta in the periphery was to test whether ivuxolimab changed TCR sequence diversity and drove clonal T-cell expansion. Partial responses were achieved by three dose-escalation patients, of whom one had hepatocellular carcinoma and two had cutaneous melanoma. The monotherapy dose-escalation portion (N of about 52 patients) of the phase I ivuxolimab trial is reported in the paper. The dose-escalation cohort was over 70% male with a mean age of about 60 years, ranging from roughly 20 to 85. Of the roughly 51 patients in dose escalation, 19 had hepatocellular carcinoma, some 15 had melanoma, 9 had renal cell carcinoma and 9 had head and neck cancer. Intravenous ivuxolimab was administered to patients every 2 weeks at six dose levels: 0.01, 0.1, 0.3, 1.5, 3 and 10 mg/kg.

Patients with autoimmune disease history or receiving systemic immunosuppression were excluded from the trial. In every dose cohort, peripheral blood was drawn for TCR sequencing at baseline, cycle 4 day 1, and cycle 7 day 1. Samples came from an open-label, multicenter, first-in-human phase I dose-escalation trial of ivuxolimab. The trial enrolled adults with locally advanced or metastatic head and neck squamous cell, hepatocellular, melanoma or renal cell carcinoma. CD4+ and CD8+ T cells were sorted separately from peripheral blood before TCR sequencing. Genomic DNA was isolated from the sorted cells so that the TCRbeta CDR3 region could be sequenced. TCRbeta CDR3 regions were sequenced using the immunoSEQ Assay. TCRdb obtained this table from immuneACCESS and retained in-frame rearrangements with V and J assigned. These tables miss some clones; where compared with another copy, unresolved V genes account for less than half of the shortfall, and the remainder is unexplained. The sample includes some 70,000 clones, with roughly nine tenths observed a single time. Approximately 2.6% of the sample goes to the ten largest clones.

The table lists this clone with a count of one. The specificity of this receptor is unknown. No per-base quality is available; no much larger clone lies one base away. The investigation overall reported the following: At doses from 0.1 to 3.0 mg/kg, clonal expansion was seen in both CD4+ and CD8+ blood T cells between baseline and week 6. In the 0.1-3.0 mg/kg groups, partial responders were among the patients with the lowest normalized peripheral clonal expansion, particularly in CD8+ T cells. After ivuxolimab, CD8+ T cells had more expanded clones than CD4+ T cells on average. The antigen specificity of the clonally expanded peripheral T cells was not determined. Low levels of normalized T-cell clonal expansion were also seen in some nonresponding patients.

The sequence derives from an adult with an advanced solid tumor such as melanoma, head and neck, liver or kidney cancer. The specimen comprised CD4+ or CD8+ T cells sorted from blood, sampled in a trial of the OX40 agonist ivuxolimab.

The CDR3 region: CASSLPYLYGYTF. Read as DNA, the sequence is TGTGCCAGCAGTTTACCATACTTGTATGGCTACACCTTC. The V gene is TRBV28 and the J gene is TRBJ1-2, with the D gene call left open. V is shortened by 2 bases, J by 5 bases, and the region joining them spans 9 bases. From the cysteine up to the phenylalanine, the CDR3 has a length of 13 residues. Just CDR3 DNA is preserved here, 39 bases in frame from base 1. In the germline V gene, CDR1 corresponds to MDHEN and CDR2 to SYDVKM.